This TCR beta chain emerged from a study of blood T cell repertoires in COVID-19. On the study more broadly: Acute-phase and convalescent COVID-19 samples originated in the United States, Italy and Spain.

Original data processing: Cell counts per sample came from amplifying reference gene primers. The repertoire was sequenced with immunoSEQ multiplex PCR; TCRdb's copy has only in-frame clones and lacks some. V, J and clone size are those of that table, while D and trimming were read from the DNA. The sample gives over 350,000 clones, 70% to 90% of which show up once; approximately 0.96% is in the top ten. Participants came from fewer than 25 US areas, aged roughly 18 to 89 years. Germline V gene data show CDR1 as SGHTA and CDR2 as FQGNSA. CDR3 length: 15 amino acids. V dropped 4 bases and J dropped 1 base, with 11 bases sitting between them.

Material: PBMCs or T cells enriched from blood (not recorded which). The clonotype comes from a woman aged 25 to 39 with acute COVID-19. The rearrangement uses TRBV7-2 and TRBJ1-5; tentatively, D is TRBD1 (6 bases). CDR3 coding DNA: TGTGCCAGCAGCTCAGATGGGGGCAGCAATCAGCCCCAGCATTTT. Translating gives CASSSDGGSNQPQHF.